Below, 2 T cell receptor beta chains from the same sample are listed, as sequenced in a study of blood T cell repertoires in COVID-19. The table came from immunoSEQ multiplex PCR; TCRdb's copy has only in-frame clones and leaves some out. This sample has some 110,000 clones, with roughly 76% found just once. Input material: peripheral blood. Receptor source: a woman in her sixties or seventies with acute or convalescent COVID-19.

In this sample, this clone turned up a few times. The J gene is TRBJ1-2, the V gene TRBV10-3; D not certain. V lost 3 bases, J lost 2 bases, and 7 bases lay in between. The CDR3 is 13 residues long. Germline CDR1 and CDR2: ENHRY and SYGVKD. The CDR3 is CAISDARNYGYTF. CDR3 DNA sequence: TGTGCCATCAGTGACGCCAGGAACTATGGCTACACCTTC.

The V call is TRBV18, the J call TRBJ2-2, with TRBD2 matching 7 bases. V shed 3 bases, J shed 3 bases, and the junction held 13 bases outside the gene matches. Germline V CDR1 and CDR2: KGHSH, LQKENI. The CDR3 covers 18 residues. CDR3 DNA sequence: TGTGCCAGCTCACCCAACCCGGCGGACCTAGCGGACACCGGGGAGCTGTTTTTT. Translation gives CASSPNPADLADTGELFF.